The 10 T cell receptor beta chains below all came from one sample that was sequenced in a study of shared T cell receptors in the human thymus. TCRdb's copy holds only in-frame clones and misses some; the assay was immunoSEQ multiplex PCR. The repertoire has 65,000 to 70,000 clones, roughly 95% of them found once; the top ten carry roughly 0.033%. The sequencing input was thymocytes. The source of these receptors is a human donor.

This clone has only one observation. V usage is TRBV11-2 and J usage is TRBJ2-3, with 13 bases aligning to TRBD2. The V gene's germline CDR1 is SGHAT and CDR2 FQNNGV. The CDR3 has 18 residues. J was trimmed by 1 base and V by 5 bases; bases with no gene match: 9. The CDR3 DNA reads TGTGCCAGCAGCCTCAGGGACGGGACTAGCGGGGGCACAGATACGCAGTATTTT. It is translated as CASSLRDGTSGGTDTQYF.

About this clone: The same CDR3 is also encoded by other DNA sequences in this sample. The chain is built from TRBV7-9 and TRBJ1-5, with TRBD1 matching 9 bases. Germline trimming cut 5 bases from V and 4 bases from J; bases unmatched to any gene: 3. The CDR3 loop spans 14 amino acids. CDR1 SEHNR and CDR2 FQNEAQ come from the germline V gene (reference sequence). The CDR3, as DNA: TGTGCCAGCAGCCCGGGACAGGGTAATCAGCCCCAGCATTTT. This encodes CASSPGQGNQPQHF.

The V gene is TRBV9, the J gene TRBJ2-5; TRBD2 is a possible D gene (6 bases). This CDR3 contains 14 residues. V lost 0 bases to trimming and J lost 5 bases, with 11 bases between them. Germline V lookup: CDR1 SGDLS, CDR2 YYNGEE. CDR3 sequence: CASSVGRDAETQYF. The DNA for the CDR3 is TGTGCCAGCAGCGTAGGGAGGGATGCGGAGACCCAGTACTTC. Based on the CDR3 plus reference TRBV9 and TRBJ2-5, the full variable domain is DSGVTQTPKHLITATGQRVTLRCSPRSGDLSVYWYQQSLDQGLQFLIQYYNGEERAKGNILERFSAQQFPDLHSELNLSSLELGDSALYFCASSVGRDAETQYFGPGTRLLVL.

The gene calls are TRBV19 and TRBJ2-1, with a weak D call TRBD2 (6 bases). This CDR3 is built from 20 residues. V lost 1 base and J lost 2, with 24 bases in between. Germline V gene sequence: CDR1 LNHDA, CDR2 SQIVND (reference sequence). Here the CDR3 reads CASSIGGVYNHPSPYNEQFF. As DNA, the CDR3 is TGTGCCAGTAGTATAGGGGGGGTGTACAATCATCCTAGCCCCTACAATGAGCAGTTCTTC.

This CDR3 is CASSQWGLMNTEAFF. The CDR3, as DNA: TGTGCCAGCAGCCAATGGGGACTAATGAACACTGAAGCTTTCTTT. The chain uses TRBV14 and TRBJ1-1; D may be TRBD1 (5 bases). The germline gives CDR1 SGHDN, CDR2 FVKESK. V gave up 2 bases and J gave up 0 bases, with 10 bases separating them. CDR3 length: 15 residues.

This clone was recorded once. The junction and the germline gene differ at one end; a read error may be behind it. The chain has TRBV29-1 and TRBJ1-1; 8 bases align to TRBD1. Germline values: CDR1 SQVTM, CDR2 ANQGSEA. The CDR3 has 13 residues. The CDR3 coding sequence is TGCAGCGTAGAAGGACAGGGTAGCACTGAAGCTTTCTTT. Translation: CSVEGQGSTEAFF.

The gene calls are TRBV7-2 and TRBJ2-7; 10 bases fit TRBD2. The CDR3 totals 14 residues. After removal of 3 bases from V and 5 bases from J, the junction contained 4 bases not matched to a gene. Per germline, CDR1 SGHTA and CDR2 FQGNSA. The CDR3 bases are TGTGCCAGCAGCTTTAAGCGGGGGGGCAACGAGCAGTACTTC. Translating gives CASSFKRGGNEQYF.

CDR3: CASSPHEKDQATGELFF. CDR3 in DNA: TGTGCCAGCTCACCACATGAGAAGGATCAGGCCACCGGGGAGCTGTTTTTT. The chain uses TRBV18 and TRBJ2-2; no clear D gene. CDR3 length equals 17 residues. Germline V lookup: CDR1 KGHSH, CDR2 LQKENI. The ends were cut back, 1 base at V and 4 bases at J, with 16 bases in the middle.

This clone has just one count. The V gene is TRBV4-3, the J gene TRBJ2-7, with TRBD2 matching 7 bases. The CDR3 has 17 residues. Per the germline V gene, CDR1 is LGHNA and CDR2 is YSLEER. The ends lost 0 bases at V and 1 base at J; junction bases unmatched: 9. The CDR3 region has the DNA TGCGCCAGCAGCCAAGATCGGGCCAGCGGGGAGTCCTACGAGCAGTACTTC. Its protein is CASSQDRASGESYEQYF.

V and J are TRBV5-4 and TRBJ2-2; D might be TRBD2 (6 bases). Germline V gives CDR1 SGHNT, CDR2 YYREEE (reference sequence). There are 15 residues in the CDR3. V gave up 0 bases and J gave up 6 bases, with 12 bases separating them. The CDR3 reads CASSLGGDSSGELFF. CDR3 DNA sequence: TGTGCCAGCAGCTTGGGCGGGGATAGTTCCGGGGAGCTGTTTTTT.